Listed below are T cell receptor beta chains from one sample, sequenced in a study of response to subunit inactivated influenza vaccine. TCRdb called the RT-PCR reads again in MiXCR, with one record for every CDR3 protein. This table holds hundreds of thousands of distinct CDR3 sequences, less than 20% found once. The sequencing used PBMCs from blood, collected around 5 days after vaccination. Receptors originate from a man aged 50 to 59 who received an inactivated influenza vaccine. Each CDR3 is given with its conserved first and last residue. Fields, in order: J gene, V gene, CDR3 length, clone size, D gene, CDR3 DNA, CDR3 protein. D genes are given only for firm matches. Clone size is not always given. Where it is, it says once, few, many or a class for expanded clones.

TRBJ1-1	TRBV20-1	14	-	-	TGCAGTGCTAGAGATTGGGGTAGGGGCACTGAAGCTTTCTTT	CSARDWGRGTEAFF
TRBJ2-3	TRBV9	13	-	-	TGTGCCAGCAGCGTAGCCAACACAGATACGCAGTATTTT	CASSVANTDTQYF
TRBJ1-1	TRBV29-1	13	many	-	TGCAGCGCAATAGGACAGTCAGGCACTGAAGCTTTCTTT	CSAIGQSGTEAFF
TRBJ2-3	TRBV10-2	15	-	TRBD2	TGCGCCAGCAGTATCCCGACTAGCGGGGTAGATACGCAGTATTTT	CASSIPTSGVDTQYF
TRBJ1-3	TRBV18	17	-	-	TGTGCCAGCTCACCCTCCATGACGCCGGTCTCTGGAAACACCATATATTTT	CASSPSMTPVSGNTIYF
TRBJ2-1	TRBV20-1	15	few	-	TGCAGTGCTAGAGATCGGGACCCCCTCTACAATGAGCAGTTCTTC	CSARDRDPLYNEQFF
TRBJ2-1	TRBV4-2	16	-	TRBD1	TGTGCCAGCAGCCAAGAACAGGGGGGCTCCTACAATGAGCAGTTCTTC	CASSQEQGGSYNEQFF
TRBJ2-3	TRBV29-1	16	once	TRBD2	TGCAGCGTTGAAGGGGGGGGTAGCGGGAGAGTTGGTACGCAGTATTTT	CSVEGGGSGRVGTQYF
TRBJ2-1	TRBV12-3/TRBV12-4	15	many	TRBD1	TGTGCCAGCAGATTAGGACAGGGATCCTACAATGAGCAGTTCTTC	CASRLGQGSYNEQFF
TRBJ2-1	TRBV12-3/TRBV12-4	16	-	-	TGTGCCAGCAGTTTTCGTCAGCGGAGCTCCTACAATGAGCAGTTCTTC	CASSFRQRSSYNEQFF
TRBJ2-1	TRBV20-1	12	-	-	TGCAGTGCTAGTAGGGTGCTAAATGAGCAGTTCTTC	CSASRVLNEQFF
TRBJ2-1	TRBV20-1	13	-	-	TGCAGTGCCGGGCCGGTTAGTCACAATGAGCAGTTCTTC	CSAGPVSHNEQFF
TRBJ2-2	TRBV6-5	17	-	TRBD1	TGTGCCAGCAGTTACACACCCACCGGGACAGGGGGCGGGGAGCTGTTTTTT	CASSYTPTGTGGGELFF
TRBJ2-2	TRBV28	15	-	-	TGTGCCAGCAGTCATGGGGGCTTGGACACCGGGGAGCTGTTTTTT	CASSHGGLDTGELFF
TRBJ2-7	TRBV28	15	-	-	TGTGCCAGCACCTTCTTTTCGAGGAGGTCCTACGAGCAGTACTTC	CASTFFSRRSYEQYF
TRBJ2-3	TRBV20-1	14	few	-	TGCAGTGCTCGTATCCTCCCCTTGCGGCATACGCAGTATTTT	CSARILPLRHTQYF
TRBJ2-1	TRBV20-1	16	-	-	TGCAGTGCTAGAATCCCGCGGTCGGGGAACAACAATGAGCAGTTCTTC	CSARIPRSGNNNEQFF
TRBJ2-3	TRBV12-3/TRBV12-4	12	-	TRBD1	TGTGCCAGCAGTTATACAGGGGGCGCGCAGTATTTT	CASSYTGGAQYF
TRBJ1-6	TRBV5-1	14	few	-	TGCGCCAGCAGTGGAGGGGGGGCGCGATCACCCCTCCACTTT	CASSGGGARSPLHF
TRBJ1-1	TRBV29-1	14	few	-	TGCAGCGTTGAAAGAGGTGGGGTGAAGCCTGAAGCTTTCTTT	CSVERGGVKPEAFF
TRBJ2-2	TRBV2	14	few	-	TGTGCCAGCAGTGATGGGCCAATGGCCGGGGAGCTGTTTTTT	CASSDGPMAGELFF
TRBJ2-1	TRBV5-1	15	many	-	TGCGCCAGCAGCCCACAGGATCGCGTCCCCCATGAGCAGTTCTTC	CASSPQDRVPHEQFF
TRBJ2-7	TRBV9	15	many	-	TGTGCCAGCAGCCCAGACGGCTACTACTCCTACGAGCAGTACTTC	CASSPDGYYSYEQYF
TRBJ2-7	TRBV27	14	-	-	TGTGCCAGCAGTTTATGGGCGGGCCTCTACGAGCAGTACTTC	CASSLWAGLYEQYF
TRBJ2-1	TRBV7-9	14	few	TRBD1	TGTGCCAGTAGTGGGACAGTGACCCTCAATGAGCAGTTCTTC	CASSGTVTLNEQFF
TRBJ1-2	TRBV20-1	14	few	TRBD1	TGCAGTGCTTCAAACAGGGGGCAGGTCTATGGCTACACCTTC	CSASNRGQVYGYTF
TRBJ2-7	TRBV7-8	18	few	TRBD2	TGTGCCAGCAGCCGCAGTCGGGCCGGGACTAGCGCATCCTACGAGCAGTACTTC	CASSRSRAGTSASYEQYF
TRBJ1-5	TRBV12-3/TRBV12-4	16	few	-	TGTGCCAGCAGTCGCTCAACAGGGTCTAGCAATCAGCCCCAGCATTTT	CASSRSTGSSNQPQHF
TRBJ2-7	TRBV12-3/TRBV12-4	16	-	-	TGTGCCAGCAGTTTAAGCCCCGGGCAGAAAATCTACGAGCAGTACTTC	CASSLSPGQKIYEQYF
TRBJ1-6	TRBV7-2	15	many	-	TGTGCCAGCAGCTTAATGTCCAGGGGCAATTCACCCCTCCACTTT	CASSLMSRGNSPLHF
TRBJ2-1	TRBV4-2	11	-	TRBD1	TGTGCCAGCAGCTCCGGGACAGAGGGGTTCTTC	CASSSGTEGFF
TRBJ2-7	TRBV6-1	18	-	TRBD2	TGTGCCAGCAGTCTAGACGGCACTAGCGGGAACCCTCTACGCGAGCAGTACTTC	CASSLDGTSGNPLREQYF
TRBJ1-4	TRBV12-5	16	few	-	TGTGCTAGTGGCTTCCACCTGGGGACGGAGAATGAAAAACTGTTTTTT	CASGFHLGTENEKLFF
TRBJ2-7	TRBV20-1	14	few	TRBD1	TGCAGTTTCCCCAAACGGGGACAGGGGGGCGAGCAGTACTTC	CSFPKRGQGGEQYF
TRBJ1-4	TRBV12-3/TRBV12-4	13	-	TRBD1	TGTGCCAGCAGGACAGGGGATAATGAAAAACTGTTTTTT	CASRTGDNEKLFF
TRBJ2-3	TRBV5-1	15	few	-	TGCGCCAGCAGCTTCCGGGAAGTTAGCACAGATACGCAGTATTTT	CASSFREVSTDTQYF
TRBJ2-3	TRBV5-1	15	many	TRBD1	TGCGCCAGCAGCGCGGGACAGGGTGCGGGGGATACGCAGTATTTT	CASSAGQGAGDTQYF
TRBJ2-2	TRBV10-3	16	-	-	TGTGCCATCAGATCGACGGGGACACTGAACACCGGGGAGCTGTTTTTT	CAIRSTGTLNTGELFF
TRBJ2-5	TRBV7-2	15	few	-	TGTGCCAGCAGCTTATACGGCCTGGGGGGAGAGACCCAGTACTTC	CASSLYGLGGETQYF
TRBJ2-1	TRBV18	17	-	TRBD1	TGTGCCAGCTCACCACCGCAGGGGGCCACCCCTTACAATGAGCAGTTCTTC	CASSPPQGATPYNEQFF
TRBJ2-2	TRBV29-1	13	few	-	TGCAGCGTTGCGACCGCGAACACCGGGGAGCTGTTTTTT	CSVATANTGELFF
TRBJ2-5	TRBV20-1	13	-	TRBD1	TGCAGTGCAACTCCGGGACAGCGGGAGACCCAGTACTTC	CSATPGQRETQYF